These T cell receptor beta chains were read from a single sample in a study of shared clonotypes between healthy human individuals. Some clones are missing from TCRdb's copy, which holds only in-frame ones; the method was immunoSEQ multiplex PCR. The repertoire holds 2 million to 2.5 million clones, with 90% to 96% as singletons. Sequenced sample: naive CD4+ T cells sorted from blood. These receptors were taken from a man between 18 and 35 years old in good health. Each CDR3 is given with its conserved first and last residue. A D gene is named only where the DNA matches it firmly. For some rows the clone size is stated as once, few or many, or as a class when expanded; others skip it.

>TRBV5-1|21|TRBJ2-3|TRBD2|once
TGCGCCAGCAGCTTTGTGATCGAGGGAGTGGTAGCGGGAAACCCCACAGATACGCAGTATTTT
CASSFVIEGVVAGNPTDTQYF
>TRBV11-2|12|TRBJ1-2|NA|NA
TGTGCCAGCAGCTTAGATTTTTATGGCTACACCTTC
CASSLDFYGYTF
>TRBV5-6|15|TRBJ2-3|TRBD2|NA
TGTGCCAGCAGCAGGACTAGCGGGAAGACAGATACGCAGTATTTT
CASSRTSGKTDTQYF
>TRBV6-1|14|TRBJ1-4|NA|NA
TGTGCCAGCAGTGAAGCGCCTTTAAATGAAAAACTGTTTTTT
CASSEAPLNEKLFF
>TRBV11-2|15|TRBJ1-3|NA|NA
TGTGCCAGCAGCTTAGGAGGGGGACGGGGAAACACCATATATTTT
CASSLGGGRGNTIYF
>TRBV7-9|11|TRBJ2-3|NA|NA
TGTGCCAGCAGCTACACAGATACGCAGTATTTT
CASSYTDTQYF
>TRBV6-6|12|TRBJ1-5|NA|few
TGTGCCAGCAGTTACGCTGGTCAGCCCCAGCATTTT
CASSYAGQPQHF
>TRBV9|16|TRBJ2-1|NA|once
TGTGCCAGCAGCCTCGGGGTGCCCCGATGGGGGAATGAGCAGTTCTTC
CASSLGVPRWGNEQFF
>TRBV7-2|13|TRBJ2-7|NA|NA
TGTGCCAGCAGCTTTGACAGCTCCTACGAGCAGTACTTC
CASSFDSSYEQYF
>TRBV7-2|17|TRBJ2-7|TRBD2|NA
TGTGCCAGCAGCGTGGGGACTAGCGGGGTCAGCTCCTACGAGCAGTACTTC
CASSVGTSGVSSYEQYF
>TRBV6-6|14|TRBJ2-7|TRBD1|NA
TGTGCCAGCAGTTACCAACAGGGGACCTACGAGCAGTACTTC
CASSYQQGTYEQYF
>TRBV10-2|14|TRBJ2-3|TRBD2|NA
TGCGCCAGCAGTGGAGCGGGAGGGACAGATACGCAGTATTTT
CASSGAGGTDTQYF
>TRBV30|13|TRBJ2-2|NA|once
TGTGCCTGGAGTGAGGGCTGGACCGGGGAGCTGTTTTTT
CAWSEGWTGELFF
>TRBV10-2|13|TRBJ2-5|NA|once
TGCGCCAGCCGGTCCGGAGGGAAAGAGACCCAGTACTTC
CASRSGGKETQYF
>TRBV5-1|14|TRBJ1-2|TRBD1|NA
TGCGCCAGCAGCTTGGGTGACAGGGGCGGTGGCTACACCTTC
CASSLGDRGGGYTF
>TRBV30|14|TRBJ2-7|NA|NA
TGTGCCTGGGGTCCAGGACAGCCTTTCTACGAGCAGTACTTC
CAWGPGQPFYEQYF
>TRBV28|14|TRBJ1-1|NA|NA
TGTGCCAGCACAAATGGCAGGGCCCGCACTGAAGCTTTCTTT
CASTNGRARTEAFF
>TRBV9|15|TRBJ2-3|TRBD1|NA
TGTGCCAGCAGCGCCACAGGGGCTAGCACAGATACGCAGTATTTT
CASSATGASTDTQYF
>TRBV5-1|15|TRBJ2-1|NA|NA
TGCGCCAGCAGCTTGGAAGGGCTCCGCTACAATGAGCAGTTCTTC
CASSLEGLRYNEQFF
>TRBV11-2|17|TRBJ2-7|NA|NA
TGTGCCAGCAGCTTAGACGCCCTAGCGCTGAGCTCCTACGAGCAGTACTTC
CASSLDALALSSYEQYF
>TRBV6-6|16|TRBJ1-4|TRBD1|NA
TGTGCCAGCAGTCTACAGGGGCAGGCAACTAATGAAAAACTGTTTTTT
CASSLQGQATNEKLFF
>TRBV5-6|13|TRBJ1-2|TRBD1|NA
TGTGCCAGCAGCTCCGACAGGGAATATGGCTACACCTTC
CASSSDREYGYTF
>TRBV30|12|TRBJ2-1|NA|NA
TGTGCCATATCCCACGGCTACAATGAGCAGTTCTTC
CAISHGYNEQFF
>TRBV5-5|12|TRBJ1-1|NA|once
TGTGCCACCGGCCGACGGGGGCAGAACGCTTTCTTT
CATGRRGQNAFF
>TRBV5-1|13|TRBJ1-2|TRBD1|NA
TGCGCCAGCAGGACAGGGGATGACTATGGCTACACCTTC
CASRTGDDYGYTF
>TRBV30|12|TRBJ2-1|NA|NA
TGTGCCTGGAGTACGCCCGGCCATGAGCAGTTCTTC
CAWSTPGHEQFF
>TRBV6-5|14|TRBJ1-5|NA|NA
TGTGCCAGCAGTTACGGGGGTGGCAATCAGCCCCAGCATTTT
CASSYGGGNQPQHF
>TRBV6-5|14|TRBJ1-6|TRBD1|NA
TGTGCCAGCAGGACCGGGACAGATAATTCACCCCTCCACTTT
CASRTGTDNSPLHF
>TRBV7-9|14|TRBJ2-5|NA|NA
TGTGCCAGCAGCTTCTCAGAGATCAGGGAGACCCAGTACTTC
CASSFSEIRETQYF
>TRBV10-3|13|TRBJ2-7|NA|NA
TGTGCCATCAGTCCGGGACCTGGGGACGAGCAGTACTTC
CAISPGPGDEQYF
>TRBV6-1|14|TRBJ2-3|NA|NA
TGTGCCAGCAGTGTCCGGACGGGCACAGATACGCAGTATTTT
CASSVRTGTDTQYF
>TRBV7-7|13|TRBJ1-4|NA|NA
TGTGCTAGCAGCGGAGGGAATGGGGAAAAACTGTTTTTT
CASSGGNGEKLFF
>TRBV19|16|TRBJ1-4|TRBD1|NA
TGTGCCAGTAGCCCGACAGGGGGAGGTGCTAATGAAAAACTGTTTTTT
CASSPTGGGANEKLFF
>TRBV10-3|16|TRBJ1-2|TRBD1|once
TGTGCCATCAGTGCGCCCCCCCCCAGGGGGCGCGAGGGCTACACCTTC
CAISAPPPRGREGYTF
>TRBV5-4|18|TRBJ2-3|TRBD2|NA
TGTGCCAGCAGCTTTCCCCTAGCGGGAGCAATAAGTACAGATACGCAGTATTTT
CASSFPLAGAISTDTQYF
>TRBV18|15|TRBJ2-1|TRBD1|NA
TGTGCCAGCTCACCATCCGGACAGGGCTTCCGTGAGCAGTTCTTC
CASSPSGQGFREQFF
>TRBV10-1|14|TRBJ2-2|TRBD1|NA
TGCGCCAGCAGTCCGGACAGGGTCACCGGGGAGCTGTTTTTT
CASSPDRVTGELFF
>TRBV6-6|15|TRBJ1-2|TRBD1|NA
TGTGCCAGCAGCCCCAGGGACAGGGGAACCTATGGCTACACCTTC
CASSPRDRGTYGYTF
>TRBV6-5|15|TRBJ2-2|TRBD2|NA
TGTGCCAGCAGCCAGACTAGCGGTAGAACCGGGGAGCTGTTTTTT
CASSQTSGRTGELFF
>TRBV6-1|15|TRBJ2-3|NA|NA
TGTGCCAGCTATCGGGGTTTATGGGGCACAGATACGCAGTATTTT
CASYRGLWGTDTQYF
>TRBV4-3|15|TRBJ2-3|NA|NA
TGCGCCAGCAGCCAAGAACGGGGGTCGCGAGATACGCAGTATTTT
CASSQERGSRDTQYF
>TRBV7-9|13|TRBJ2-2|NA|NA
TGTGCCAGCAGCTTAGAAGGGTACGGGGAGCTGTTTTTT
CASSLEGYGELFF
>TRBV4-3|15|TRBJ1-2|TRBD1|NA
TGCGCCAGCAGCCAAACTGGGACAGGGACCTATGGCTACACCTTC
CASSQTGTGTYGYTF
>TRBV5-1|15|TRBJ2-7|NA|once
TGCGCCAGCAGCCCTTCCGGGTCGAGAGGCTCCGAGCAGTACTTC
CASSPSGSRGSEQYF
>TRBV10-2|11|TRBJ2-3|NA|NA
TGCGCCAGCAGTGACGGTCGGGCGCAGTATTTT
CASSDGRAQYF
>TRBV9|16|TRBJ2-3|TRBD1|NA
TGTGCCAGCAGCAGACGAGGGGACAGGGAAACAGATACGCAGTATTTT
CASSRRGDRETDTQYF
>TRBV20-1|11|TRBJ1-1|NA|once
TGCAGTGCTAGAGTCACAGGGAAAGCTTTCTTT
CSARVTGKAFF
>TRBV7-2|15|TRBJ1-3|NA|few
TGTGCCAGCAGCCCCCAGGTCCTATCTGGAAACACCATATATTTT
CASSPQVLSGNTIYF
>TRBV18|15|TRBJ2-7|NA|NA
TGTGCCAGCTCACCACTGACGGACTCCCCGCACGAGCAGTACTTC
CASSPLTDSPHEQYF
>TRBV5-4|15|TRBJ2-5|TRBD2|once
TGTGCCAGCACCCAGCAGGGACTAGCTAAAGAGACCCAGTACTTC
CASTQQGLAKETQYF
>TRBV7-2|14|TRBJ1-2|NA|NA
TGTGCCAGCAGCTTAGGTGGGACTAACTATGGCTACACCTTC
CASSLGGTNYGYTF
>TRBV5-1|14|TRBJ2-2|NA|NA
TGCGCCAGCAGCTTGGAACCTAACACCGGGGAGCTGTTTTTT
CASSLEPNTGELFF
>TRBV2|17|TRBJ2-3|TRBD2|NA
TGTGCCAGCAGTCTACCCTTAGCGGGGGGAAACACAGATACGCAGTATTTT
CASSLPLAGGNTDTQYF